This T cell receptor beta chain was captured in a study of cytomegalovirus exposure and HLA in healthy donors (dated by TCRdb to between 2016 and 2019). Concerning the study at large: An earlier analysis of roughly 500 of the donors reported 250 to 350 Gb of sequence data and 95 million to 120 million unique TCR beta sequences obtained from around 170 million T cells. An early release that covered 500 to 800 HLA-typed donors contained approximately 290 gigabases of sequencing data and 70 million to 100 million unique TCR sequences. Besides the first cohort of 550 to 750 subjects, a separate validation cohort made up of about 120 different subjects was used. Roughly five DR-DQ haplotypes were treated as single units for association and clustering because of strong linkage in the cohort. In the later analysis, no new phenotypic data were used to find candidate immune exposures; instead, reliance was placed on TCR beta sequences and their occurrence across donors. The study combined high-throughput TCR immunosequencing, statistical association of individual TCRs with disease status, and machine learning to predict cytomegalovirus infection status. Genome-wide SNP genotypes for about 65% of the 666 donors were used in a later genetic analysis, which treated that subset as a discovery cohort. Donor age, sex, ethnicity and CMV serostatus were collected together with the repertoire data. Among some 400 genotyped donors of the cohort, an average of approximately 240,000 unique TCR beta nucleotide sequences was sequenced per donor, of which approximately 18% were non-productive. Typing coverage varied by locus: roughly 629-630 donors for A, B, C, DRB1 and DQB1; 500 to 550 for DQA1; more than 600 for DPA1; about 450 for DPB1. A later analysis re-analyzed previously published TCR beta repertoires from 550 to 700 donors and added high-resolution HLA genotyping to study TCR occurrence patterns. An earlier analysis of about 620 of the donors applied high-throughput TCR beta sequencing to assess whether each TCR beta V gene segment acted as functional or pseudogenic. The study was designed to test whether signatures of past pathogen exposure could be identified by cataloging public T cell receptors. Of the 350 to 400 genotyped donors, over 65% fell in the genetic ancestry cluster associated with self-reported Caucasian donors. Using immunosequencing, the study profiled T cell repertoires from 640 or so subjects and related those repertoires to cytomegalovirus serostatus. Every discovery cohort repertoire had been produced on one sequencing platform. HLA typing covered class I and class II loci at four-digit resolution.

In total, over 600 healthy bone marrow donors made up the cohort. Cohort members were all nominally healthy when sampled, although unrecorded immune exposures were likely present. The donor was CMV seronegative and belonged to the group of over 300 seronegative cohort members. A peripheral blood sample was provided by each donor, and peripheral blood mononuclear cells were used for TCR beta sequencing. Genomic DNA was extracted from the blood cell samples with the Qiagen DNeasy Blood Extraction Kit. The paper as a whole reports these results and caveats: It was suggested by the authors that the approach could potentially be generalized to other disease states and immunological phenotypes. In both the original and validation cohorts, the classifier was reported to diagnose cytomegalovirus status with high specificity and sensitivity. A few of the identified cytomegalovirus-associated TCR beta chains were confirmed in vitro to be specific for cytomegalovirus antigens. In a later genetic analysis, a missense DCLRE1C variant was associated with V-gene and J-gene trimming of TCR beta chains, and the association was replicated in an independent cohort. The earlier analysis of some 560 of the donors excluded seventeen rarely observed V segments, including chromosome 9 orphons, because counts were too low. Most CMV-associated TCR beta chains appeared to be HLA-restricted in a later analysis, and the HLA associations seemed to be driven largely by CMV exposure. A later analysis found that HLA-associated TCR beta chains were more clonally expanded and had lower generation probabilities than equally common non-associated chains. In a later analysis, several top co-occurrence clusters were reported to appear linked to parvovirus B19, influenza, CMV and Epstein-Barr virus. Strong co-occurrence of HLA alleles, especially DR and DQ, made assigning TCR associations to individual alleles difficult. Some IMGT-functional V segments, including TRBV6-2 and TRBV6-3, could not be told apart with the 87-base-pair reads, so those segments were excluded. A group of highly shared sequence variants was considered likely to be a technical artifact of the sequencing pipeline. Presence/absence analyses assumed roughly uniform sequencing depth across donors, an assumption that may not hold. The study gave a list of 150 to 200 TCR beta chains associated with cytomegalovirus. CMV serostatus was the only immune exposure information available for the cohort. Because some donors lacked HLA typing at each locus, the association tests relied only on the typed subset. Linkage disequilibrium might explain the correlated functional status among segregating V segments, but an unknown experimental factor could not be excluded. According to a later analysis, TCR association rates differed among HLA loci, with DRB1 alleles showing the most associated TCRs and HLA-C alleles showing the fewest. A further reported finding was that TCR beta sequences accurately predicted the HLA-A and HLA-B alleles for most subjects in the first cohort. In a later analysis, around 17,000 TCR beta sequences were associated with specific HLA alleles at a false discovery rate of 0.05. According to a later genetic analysis, donors in an Asian-associated ancestry cluster had fewer N-insertions in productive TCRs than the approximately 610-donor mean. Most TCR sequences were observed very rarely across donors, whereas some public TCRs were present in many individuals. Only TCR beta chains were sequenced in this cohort, and the absence of alpha or paired-chain data limited detectable features. In an earlier analysis of under 600 of the donors, most TCR beta V segments were observed in productive rearrangements about 87% or about 30% of the time, broadly matching IMGT annotations.

A note on this clone: No cognate antigen has been identified for it. Per-base qualities were not stored, and no clone one base away is much larger.

Libraries came from the immunoSEQ multiplex PCR assay. The multiplex PCR relied on a mix of 60 forward primers for TCR Vbeta segments and 13 reverse primers for TCR Jbeta segments. A multiplex PCR assay on genomic DNA amplified the CDR3 region of rearranged TCR beta genes. On the Illumina HiSeq System, the amplified TCR beta libraries were sequenced as 87-base-pair reads. For the original study's pipeline: Across the 700 or so repertoires, a later analysis counted some 80 million unique TCR beta chains, approximately 12 million of which were shared by at least two donors. A nearest-neighbor algorithm error-corrected the raw reads and collapsed the reads into unique sequences, merging closely related sequences to remove PCR and sequencing errors. Alignment of CDR3 sequences to IMGT reference sequences was used to assign V, D and J gene segments. Each retained sequence needed at least a six-nucleotide match to both a V gene segment and a J gene segment. Rearrangements were classified as productive when the CDR3 lacked stop codons and remained in frame with V and J, and all other rearrangements were classified as non-productive. Following IMGT convention, CDR3 was defined as the stretch from the second conserved V-encoded cysteine to the conserved J-encoded phenylalanine. In an earlier analysis of approximately 500 of the donors, sequences lacking an unambiguous match to a single V gene segment were excluded. In an earlier analysis of 587 of the donors, V segments were called functional above 56.7% productive rearrangements and were called segregating when the between-donor standard deviation exceeded 5%. A statistical classification framework was developed to diagnose cytomegalovirus status using the catalog of TCR beta chain sequences. In a later analysis, TCR nucleotide sequences were compared against IMGT/GENE-DB human TR gene sequences so that V and J genes could be assigned. A later analysis assigned CDR3 sequences and most-parsimonious VDJ recombination scenarios with the TCRdist pipeline. In a later analysis, each TCR beta chain was defined by its CDR3 amino acid sequence together with its V-gene family, and reads without a unique V-gene family were excluded. To address suspected cross-contamination and a sequencing artifact, a later analysis removed roughly 640 highly shared, low-generation-probability nucleotide sequences. In a later analysis, a clonal expansion index was calculated for each public chain from normalized within-repertoire ranks of inferred template counts. Generation probabilities in a later analysis came from a VDJ recombination model fitted to out-of-frame rearrangements, and those results were checked against IGoR. In a later analysis, hypergeometric tests were used to score TCR-TCR, TCR-HLA and TCR-CMV co-occurrence, with a repertoire-size bias correction applied to TCR pairs. To estimate false discovery rates, a later analysis permuted the HLA or CMV assignments 20 times. In a later analysis, co-occurring TCRs were grouped with DBSCAN, and TCRdist sequence similarity was added when clustering was performed within HLA-allele-positive subsets. Repertoires with fewer than 30,000 or more than 120,000 public chains, plus five repertoires with anomalous nucleotide sharing, were excluded from co-occurrence clustering. This is the immuneACCESS table as TCRdb keeps it, with only in-frame sequences that have V and J called. A part of the clones is gone; compared with another copy, unresolved V genes explain less than half, and the rest is unexplained. The DNA gave D and trimming, while V, J and clone size come from that table. In all, the sample holds approximately 110,000 clones, and around 79% of those were seen once. The ten largest clones add up to approximately 3.8% of the sample.

The germline V gene provides CDR1 LGHNA and CDR2 YNFKEQ. Including cysteine and phenylalanine, the CDR3 has 14 amino acids. Only the CDR3 part of the read is kept: 42 bases, read in frame from the first base. V loses 2 bases at its end and J loses 15 bases; junction bases beyond the gene matches: 9. The chain is encoded by TRBV4-2 joined to TRBJ2-1; 11 junctional bases match TRBD2. The specimen sequenced was PBMCs. The TCR was taken from a woman in her thirties or forties in good health and CMV-seronegative. The CDR3 protein: CASSQQTSGESPFF. The nucleotides are TGTGCCAGCAGCCAACAGACTAGCGGGGAGTCCCCGTTCTTC.